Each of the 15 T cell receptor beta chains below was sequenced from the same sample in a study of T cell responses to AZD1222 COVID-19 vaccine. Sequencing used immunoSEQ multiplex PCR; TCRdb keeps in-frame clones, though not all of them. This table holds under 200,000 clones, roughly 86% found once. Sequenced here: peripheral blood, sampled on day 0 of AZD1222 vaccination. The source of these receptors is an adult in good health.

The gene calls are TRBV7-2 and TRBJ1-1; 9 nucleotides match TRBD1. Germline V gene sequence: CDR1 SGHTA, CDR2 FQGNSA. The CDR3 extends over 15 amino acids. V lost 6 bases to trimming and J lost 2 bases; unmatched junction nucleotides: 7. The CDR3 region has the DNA TGTGCCAGCAGGCCACCGGGACAGGGAAACACTGAAGCTTTCTTT. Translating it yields CASRPPGQGNTEAFF.

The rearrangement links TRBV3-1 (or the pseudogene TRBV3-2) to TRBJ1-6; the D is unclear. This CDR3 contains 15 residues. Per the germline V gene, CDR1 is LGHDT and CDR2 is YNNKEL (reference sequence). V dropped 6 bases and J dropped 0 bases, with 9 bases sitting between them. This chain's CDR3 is CASSLQSSYNSPLHF. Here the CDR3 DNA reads TGTGCCAGCAGTCTACAGAGCTCCTATAATTCACCCCTCCACTTT.

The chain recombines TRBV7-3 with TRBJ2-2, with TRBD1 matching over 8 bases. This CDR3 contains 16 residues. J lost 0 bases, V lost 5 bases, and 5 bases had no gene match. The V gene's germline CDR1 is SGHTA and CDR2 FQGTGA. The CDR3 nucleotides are TGTGCCAGCAGCCCCCGGACAGGGCCGAACACCGGGGAGCTGTTTTTT. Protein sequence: CASSPRTGPNTGELFF. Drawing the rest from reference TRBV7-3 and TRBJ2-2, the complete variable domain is GAGVSQTPSNKVTEKGKYVELRCDPISGHTALYWYRQSLGQGPEFLIYFQGTGAADDSGLPNDRFFAVRPEGSVSTLKIQRTERGDSAVYLCASSPRTGPNTGELFFGEGSRLTVL.

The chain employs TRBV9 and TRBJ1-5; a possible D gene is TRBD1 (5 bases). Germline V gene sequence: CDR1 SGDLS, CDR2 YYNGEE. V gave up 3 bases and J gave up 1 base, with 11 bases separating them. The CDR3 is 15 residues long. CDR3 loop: CASSASGYSNQPQHF. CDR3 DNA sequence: TGTGCCAGCAGCGCCTCAGGGTACAGCAATCAGCCCCAGCATTTT.

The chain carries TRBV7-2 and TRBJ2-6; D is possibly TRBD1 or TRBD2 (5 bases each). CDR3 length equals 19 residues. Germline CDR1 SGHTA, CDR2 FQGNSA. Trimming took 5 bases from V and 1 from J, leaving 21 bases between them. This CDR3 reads CASSKELRDPGSGANVLTF. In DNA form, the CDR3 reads TGTGCCAGCAGCAAGGAGCTCCGGGACCCCGGTTCTGGGGCCAACGTCCTGACTTTC.

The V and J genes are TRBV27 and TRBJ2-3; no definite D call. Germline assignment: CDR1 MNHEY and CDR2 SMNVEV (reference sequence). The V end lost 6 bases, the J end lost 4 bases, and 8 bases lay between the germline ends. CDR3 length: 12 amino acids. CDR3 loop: CASRGMADTQYF. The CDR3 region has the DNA TGTGCCAGCAGGGGGATGGCAGATACGCAGTATTTT.

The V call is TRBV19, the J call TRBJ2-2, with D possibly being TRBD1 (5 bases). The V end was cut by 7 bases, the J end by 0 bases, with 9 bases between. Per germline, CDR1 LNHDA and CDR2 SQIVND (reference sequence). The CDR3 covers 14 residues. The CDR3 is CASTETANTGELFF. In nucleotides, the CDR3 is TGTGCCAGTACGGAGACAGCGAACACCGGGGAGCTGTTTTTT.

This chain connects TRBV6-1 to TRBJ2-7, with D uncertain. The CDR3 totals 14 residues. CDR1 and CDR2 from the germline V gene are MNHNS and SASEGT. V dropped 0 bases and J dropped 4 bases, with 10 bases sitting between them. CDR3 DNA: TGTGCCAGCAGTGAAGCCCCACAGAATTACGAGCAGTACTTC. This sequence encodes CASSEAPQNYEQYF.

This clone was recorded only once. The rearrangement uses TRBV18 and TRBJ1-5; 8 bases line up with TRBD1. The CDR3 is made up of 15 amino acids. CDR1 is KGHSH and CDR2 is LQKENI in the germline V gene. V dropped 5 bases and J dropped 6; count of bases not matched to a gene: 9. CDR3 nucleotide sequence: TGTGCCAGCTCAACACGAGGACAGGGAGGTCAGCCCCAGCATTTT. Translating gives CASSTRGQGGQPQHF. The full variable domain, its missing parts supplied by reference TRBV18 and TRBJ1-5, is NAGVMQNPRHLVRRRGQEARLRCSPMKGHSHVYWYRQLPEEGLKFMVYLQKENIIDESGMPKERFSAEFPKEGPSILRIQQVVRGDSAAYFCASSTRGQGGQPQHFGDGTRLSIL.

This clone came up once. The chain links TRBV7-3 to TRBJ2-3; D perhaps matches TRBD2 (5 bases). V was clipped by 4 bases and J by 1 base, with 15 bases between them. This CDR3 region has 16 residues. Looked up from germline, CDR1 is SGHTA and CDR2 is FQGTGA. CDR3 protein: CASSSWGDGRTDTQYF. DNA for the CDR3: TGTGCCAGCAGCTCGTGGGGAGATGGGCGCACAGATACGCAGTATTTT. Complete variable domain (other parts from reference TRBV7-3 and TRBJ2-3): GAGVSQTPSNKVTEKGKYVELRCDPISGHTALYWYRQSLGQGPEFLIYFQGTGAADDSGLPNDRFFAVRPEGSVSTLKIQRTERGDSAVYLCASSSWGDGRTDTQYFGPGTRLTVL.

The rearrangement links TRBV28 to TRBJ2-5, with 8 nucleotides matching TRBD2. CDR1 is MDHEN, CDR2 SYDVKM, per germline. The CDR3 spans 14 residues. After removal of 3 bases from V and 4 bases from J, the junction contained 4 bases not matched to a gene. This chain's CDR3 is CASSLFAGGETQYF. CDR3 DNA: TGTGCCAGCAGTTTGTTTGCGGGAGGAGAGACCCAGTACTTC.

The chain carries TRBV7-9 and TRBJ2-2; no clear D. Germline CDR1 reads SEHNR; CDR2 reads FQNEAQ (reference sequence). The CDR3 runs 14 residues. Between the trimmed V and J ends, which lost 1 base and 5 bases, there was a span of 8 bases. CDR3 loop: CASSLVSITGELFF. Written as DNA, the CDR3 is TGTGCCAGCAGCTTAGTATCTATAACCGGGGAGCTGTTTTTT.

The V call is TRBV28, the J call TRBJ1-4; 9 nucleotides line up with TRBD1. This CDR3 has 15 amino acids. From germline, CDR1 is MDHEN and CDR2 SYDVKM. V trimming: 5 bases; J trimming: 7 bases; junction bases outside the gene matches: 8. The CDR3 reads CASSQPGQGGEKLFF. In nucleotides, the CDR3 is TGTGCCAGCAGTCAACCGGGACAGGGAGGTGAAAAACTGTTTTTT.

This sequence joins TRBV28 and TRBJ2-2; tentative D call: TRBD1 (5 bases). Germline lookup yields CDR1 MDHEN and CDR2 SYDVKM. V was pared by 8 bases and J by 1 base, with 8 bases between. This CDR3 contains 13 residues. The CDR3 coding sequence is TGTGCCAGCCAGCAGGGGAACACCGGGGAGCTGTTTTTT. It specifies CASQQGNTGELFF.

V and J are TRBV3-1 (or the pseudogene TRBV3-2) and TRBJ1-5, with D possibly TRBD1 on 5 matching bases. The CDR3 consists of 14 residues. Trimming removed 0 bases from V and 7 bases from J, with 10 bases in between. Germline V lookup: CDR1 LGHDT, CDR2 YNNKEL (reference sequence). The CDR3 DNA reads TGTGCCAGCAGCCAAGACAGGGAGTACCAGCCCCAGCATTTT. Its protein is CASSQDREYQPQHF.